Shown below are 30 T cell receptor beta chains from a single sample sequenced in a study of blood T cell repertoires in COVID-19 (dated by TCRdb to 2018 to 2020). Library construction relied on the immunoSEQ multiplex PCR assay. TCRdb retrieved this table from immuneACCESS and kept in-frame rearrangements only. Not all clones are present; in checked studies, unresolved V genes account for under half, and no reason is known for the remainder. Across this sample there are roughly 120,000 clones, with more than 85% seen only once. Just over 2% of the sample is held by the ten biggest clonotypes. Sequencing was carried out using peripheral blood. The source of these receptors is a man in his fifties or sixties with COVID-19, enrolled during active disease.

This sequence joins TRBV5-4 and TRBJ1-6, with 7 nucleotides matching TRBD1. The junction had 11 bases not matched to a gene; V was cut back by 5 bases and J by 9 bases. Germline CDR1 is SGHNT and CDR2 is YYREEE (reference sequence). CDR3 length equals 15 residues. The CDR3 sequence is CASSLRTGPGSPLHF. DNA of the CDR3: TGTGCCAGCAGTTTACGGACAGGTCCCGGTTCACCCCTCCACTTT. Filled out from reference TRBV5-4 and TRBJ1-6, the complete variable domain reads ETGVTQSPTHLIKTRGQQVTLRCSSQSGHNTVSWYQQALGQGPQFIFQYYREEENGRGNFPPRFSGLQFPNYSSELNVNALELDDSALYLCASSLRTGPGSPLHFGNGTRLTVT.

This rearrangement joins TRBV28 to TRBJ2-7, with unresolved D. The germline gives CDR1 MDHEN, CDR2 SYDVKM. The CDR3 has 13 amino acids. Deletions cut 6 bases from V and 4 bases from J, with 13 bases between. CDR3 DNA sequence: TGTGCCAGCAGGCCTACGGGTTTGTACGAGCAGTACTTC. Translated, it gives CASRPTGLYEQYF.

The rearrangement uses TRBV27 and TRBJ2-2; D may be TRBD1 (6 bases). The germline V gene encodes CDR1 MNHEY and CDR2 SMNVEV (reference sequence). This CDR3 has 15 amino acids. V lost 8 bases, J lost 4 bases, and 17 bases lay in between. For the CDR3, the DNA is TGTGCCAGCGGATCAGGGGTCGAACGCACCGGGGAGCTGTTTTTT. Protein sequence: CASGSGVERTGELFF.

The J gene is TRBJ2-3, the V gene TRBV6-2 or TRBV6-3; 10 bases are shared with TRBD2. Trimming removed 2 bases from V and 4 bases from J; junction bases left unmatched: 9. This CDR3 is built from 17 residues. Germline V gene data show CDR1 as MNHEY and CDR2 as SVGEGT. CDR3 loop: CASSYPGLAGVSDTQYF. The CDR3 region has the DNA TGTGCCAGCAGTTACCCCGGGCTAGCGGGAGTTTCAGATACGCAGTATTTT.

The V and J genes are TRBV28 and TRBJ1-2; D gene uncertain. The CDR3 totals 15 residues. Germline assignment: CDR1 MDHEN and CDR2 SYDVKM. V lost 5 bases to trimming and J lost 2 bases, with 15 bases between them. CDR3 amino acids: CASSERGGRNYGYTF. The CDR3 nucleotides read TGTGCCAGCAGTGAGCGAGGAGGGCGCAACTATGGCTACACCTTC.

The V gene is TRBV6-5, the J gene TRBJ2-1; 10 nucleotides align to TRBD2. Losses at the gene ends were 2 bases for V and 4 bases for J; bases not matched to a gene: 5. This CDR3 contains 16 residues. Germline-derived CDR1 and CDR2 are MNHEY and SVGAGI. For the CDR3, the DNA is TGTGCCAGCAGTTACACCGGGACTAGCGTTTACAATGAGCAGTTCTTC. As protein: CASSYTGTSVYNEQFF.

In its sample, this clone was seen a few times. J is TRBJ1-3 and V is TRBV28; 7 nucleotides agree with TRBD1. This CDR3 comprises 16 residues. Germline V gene sequence: CDR1 MDHEN, CDR2 SYDVKM. Trimming at V came to 7 bases and at J to 0 bases, leaving 9 bases not matched to a gene. The CDR3 DNA reads TGTGCCAGCAATTCTCCGGGACAGCTCTCTGGAAACACCATATATTTT. It translates to CASNSPGQLSGNTIYF.

The CDR3 DNA reads as TGTGCCAGCAGCTTTTCAGCGGGAGAAGGATTATCCGAGCAGTACGTC. Encoded protein: CASSFSAGEGLSEQYV. The chain links TRBV7-2 to TRBJ2-7; 8 nucleotides line up with TRBD2. This CDR3 contains 16 residues. Unmatched junction bases numbered 13, after V lost 3 bases and J lost 6 bases. From germline, CDR1 is SGHTA and CDR2 FQGNSA.

This CDR3 is CASSQVATGELFF. The CDR3 bases are TGTGCCAGCAGCCAAGTAGCCACCGGGGAGCTGTTTTTT. The V and J genes are TRBV14 and TRBJ2-2; D remains unclear. With 1 base removed from V and 4 bases from J, the gap between germline ends came to 4 bases. The V gene's germline CDR1 is SGHDN and CDR2 FVKESK. There are 13 residues in the CDR3.

The chain joins TRBV5-1 to TRBJ1-4; the D gene is possibly TRBD1 (6 bases). V lost 4 bases and J 2 bases, leaving 12 bases between the germline ends. This CDR3 spans 15 amino acids. Germline CDR1 and CDR2: SGHRS and YFSETQ. CDR3 loop: CASSQNTGTNEKLFF. The CDR3 coding sequence is TGCGCCAGCAGCCAAAATACAGGGACTAATGAAAAACTGTTTTTT.

The V call is TRBV7-3, the J call TRBJ2-2; 10 nucleotides agree with TRBD1. The CDR3 has 15 residues. Germline V gene sequence: CDR1 SGHTA, CDR2 FQGTGA. The junction had 4 bases not matched to a gene; V was cut back by 5 bases and J by 4 bases. The CDR3 DNA reads as TGTGCCAGCAGCGTGACAGGGGGCGTCACCGGGGAGCTGTTTTTT. It encodes CASSVTGGVTGELFF.

The chain carries TRBV18 and TRBJ2-1, with 8 bases aligning to TRBD1. Per germline, CDR1 KGHSH and CDR2 LQKENI. The CDR3 extends over 16 amino acids. With V trimmed by 3 bases and J by 8 bases, 12 bases remained unmatched. The CDR3 DNA follows: TGTGCCAGCTCACCTGGGGGGCAGGACAGGGAGGATGAGCAGTTCTTC. This codes for CASSPGGQDREDEQFF.

This sequence joins TRBV7-3 and TRBJ2-3, with a tentative D call TRBD2 (5 bases). This CDR3 spans 13 amino acids. With 1 base removed from V and 6 bases from J, the gap between germline ends came to 8 bases. Germline V lookup: CDR1 SGHTA, CDR2 FQGTGA. The DNA for the CDR3 is TGTGCCAGCAGCTTAAGTAGCGAGGATACGCAGTATTTT. Protein sequence: CASSLSSEDTQYF.

This sequence joins TRBV7-3 and TRBJ2-3; 11 bases are shared with TRBD2. V lost 5 bases to trimming and J lost 6 bases; unmatched junction nucleotides: 7. Germline V CDR1 and CDR2: SGHTA, FQGTGA. CDR3 length: 15 residues. For the CDR3, the DNA is TGTGCCAGCAGCCTTAGCGGGAGGGCCACTGATACGCAGTATTTT. As protein: CASSLSGRATDTQYF.

This clone was picked up one time. The chain has TRBV3-1 (or the pseudogene TRBV3-2) and TRBJ2-7, with D possibly being TRBD2 (5 bases). Trimming took 4 bases from V and 2 from J, leaving 12 bases between them. The CDR3 is made up of 14 amino acids. The germline CDR1 and CDR2 sequences are LGHDT and YNNKEL (reference sequence). In nucleotides, the CDR3 is TGTGCCAGCAGCCCTTCGGGGTACACCTACGAGCAGTACGTC. Amino acids: CASSPSGYTYEQYV.

This clone has only one observation. This sequence joins TRBV12-3 or TRBV12-4 and TRBJ1-1; D not resolved. The CDR3 has 13 amino acids. V lost 2 bases to trimming and J lost 7 bases, with 11 bases between them. CDR3 coding DNA: TGTGCCAGCAGTTTAATAGTCGAAAGTGAAGCTTTCTTT. Its protein product is CASSLIVESEAFF.

The chain couples TRBV7-8 to TRBJ2-7; 11 bases line up with TRBD1. Germline CDR1 SGHVS, CDR2 FQNEAQ. Trimming took 1 base from V and 5 from J; bases not matched to a gene: 16. The CDR3 runs 19 residues. CDR3 in DNA: TGTGCCAGCAGCTTAGATAGGGACAGGGGGAGGGTGGATGGCGACGAGCAGTACTTC. It encodes CASSLDRDRGRVDGDEQYF.

The chain recombines TRBV5-1 with TRBJ2-3; D remains ambiguous. Germline CDR1 reads SGHRS; CDR2 reads YFSETQ. The CDR3 contains 15 residues. The V end was cut by 2 bases, the J end by 1 base, with 11 bases between. CDR3 sequence: CASSFEAPGTDTQYF. Written as DNA, the CDR3 is TGCGCCAGCAGCTTCGAGGCGCCCGGCACAGATACGCAGTATTTT.

J is TRBJ2-1 and V is TRBV11-2; 13 nucleotides match TRBD2. From germline, CDR1 is SGHAT and CDR2 FQNNGV. The trim removed 3 bases at V and 4 bases at J, leaving 6 bases unmatched. The CDR3 is 17 amino acids. The CDR3 loop reads CASSFRTSGSRYNEQFF. The CDR3 DNA is TGTGCCAGCAGCTTTCGGACTAGCGGGAGTAGGTACAATGAGCAGTTCTTC.

The CDR3 DNA follows: TGTGCCAGCAGTGGTCTCACCGGGGAGCTGTTTTTT. It is translated as CASSGLTGELFF. This chain connects TRBV6-1 to TRBJ2-2; no reliable D call. Germline V CDR1 and CDR2: MNHNS, SASEGT. The CDR3 covers 12 residues. V shed 4 bases and J shed 4 bases, with 4 bases lying between them.

The chain employs TRBV18 and TRBJ1-5, with TRBD1 matching over 12 bases. V trimming: 8 bases; J trimming: 4 bases; junction bases outside the gene matches: 9. Germline lookup yields CDR1 KGHSH and CDR2 LQKENI. The CDR3 length is 16 residues. CDR3 sequence reads: CASQHGGQGANQPQHF. Here the CDR3 DNA reads TGTGCCAGCCAACACGGGGGACAGGGGGCGAATCAGCCCCAGCATTTT.

For this clone: Distinct nucleotide sequences in the sample also encode this CDR3. V usage is TRBV28 and J usage is TRBJ2-1, with TRBD2 as a possible D gene (6 bases). CDR1 is MDHEN and CDR2 is SYDVKM in the germline V gene. The CDR3 has 11 amino acids. V gave up 2 bases and J gave up 10 bases, with 6 bases separating them. The CDR3 region is CASSLAGEQFF. The CDR3 nucleotides are TGTGCCAGCAGTTTAGCGGGAGAGCAGTTCTTC.

The chain couples TRBV27 to TRBJ2-3; TRBD2 might be the D (5 bases). Germline loops: CDR1 MNHEY, CDR2 SMNVEV (reference sequence). The CDR3 extends over 16 amino acids. The V gene lost 4 bases and the J gene lost 4 bases, with 18 bases spanning the gap. This CDR3 reads CASSSSLVFLADTQYF. The CDR3 coding sequence is TGTGCCAGCAGTTCGTCACTAGTATTCTTGGCAGATACGCAGTATTTT.

The chain has TRBV28 and TRBJ2-7; TRBD1 matches at 9 bases. From germline, CDR1 is MDHEN and CDR2 SYDVKM. Trimming took 6 bases from V and 1 from J; bases not matched to a gene: 7. The CDR3 loop spans 15 amino acids. CDR3 sequence: CASRSTGGTSYEQYV. In DNA, the CDR3 is TGTGCCAGCAGGTCTACAGGGGGCACATCCTACGAGCAGTACGTC.

The chain is built from TRBV19 and TRBJ2-1, with 9 bases identical to TRBD1. This CDR3 contains 15 residues. Germline CDR1 and CDR2: LNHDA and SQIVND (reference sequence). V gave up 5 bases and J gave up 7 bases; unmatched junction bases: 9. CDR3 DNA sequence: TGTGCCAGTAGTTTGAACAGGGGGCAAGTGAATGAGCAGTTCTTC. Translation: CASSLNRGQVNEQFF.

The CDR3 DNA sequence: TGTGCCAGCAGAGGTGTTAGCGGGTCCTACGAGCAGTACGTC. Its translation is CASRGVSGSYEQYV. This chain joins TRBV7-2 and TRBJ2-7; 7 nucleotides match TRBD2. The CDR3 covers 14 residues. Germline CDR1 is SGHTA and CDR2 is FQGNSA. Losses at the gene ends were 6 bases for V and 1 base for J; bases not matched to a gene: 6.

The chain combines TRBV11-3 with TRBJ2-1; TRBD2 matches at 9 bases. The germline gives CDR1 SGHNT, CDR2 YENEEA. The CDR3 loop spans 17 amino acids. With V trimmed by 4 bases and J by 5 bases, 12 bases remained unmatched. The CDR3 sequence: CASSSPPLAGIDNEQFF. DNA for the CDR3: TGTGCCAGCAGCTCCCCCCCTCTAGCGGGAATCGACAATGAGCAGTTCTTC.

This clone appeared a single time. V and J are TRBV9 and TRBJ2-2, with D perhaps TRBD2 (5 bases). The CDR3 extends over 16 amino acids. Germline lookup yields CDR1 SGDLS and CDR2 YYNGEE. Deletions cut 1 base from V and 4 bases from J, with 14 bases between. In nucleotides, the CDR3 is TGTGCCAGCAGCGTACAGGCGGGTTTAGGCACCGGGGAGCTGTTTTTT. The encoded protein is CASSVQAGLGTGELFF.

V usage is TRBV11-2 and J usage is TRBJ1-6; D unresolved. V was pared by 4 bases and J by 8 bases, with 9 bases between. The CDR3 is 13 residues long. Germline CDR1 SGHAT, CDR2 FQNNGV. Here the CDR3 DNA reads TGTGCCAGCAGCTCCGCGCAGGATTCACCCCTCCACTTT. Translation gives CASSSAQDSPLHF.

The chain couples TRBV19 to TRBJ2-5; possibly TRBD2 for D (6 bases). The ends were cut back, 6 bases at V and 0 bases at J, with 17 bases in the middle. CDR1 is LNHDA and CDR2 is SQIVND in the germline V gene (reference sequence). This CDR3 is 16 amino acids long. In nucleotides, the CDR3 is TGTGCCAGTAGCCCCGCGCTGGGGGGATACCAAGAGACCCAGTACTTC. Its protein product is CASSPALGGYQETQYF.